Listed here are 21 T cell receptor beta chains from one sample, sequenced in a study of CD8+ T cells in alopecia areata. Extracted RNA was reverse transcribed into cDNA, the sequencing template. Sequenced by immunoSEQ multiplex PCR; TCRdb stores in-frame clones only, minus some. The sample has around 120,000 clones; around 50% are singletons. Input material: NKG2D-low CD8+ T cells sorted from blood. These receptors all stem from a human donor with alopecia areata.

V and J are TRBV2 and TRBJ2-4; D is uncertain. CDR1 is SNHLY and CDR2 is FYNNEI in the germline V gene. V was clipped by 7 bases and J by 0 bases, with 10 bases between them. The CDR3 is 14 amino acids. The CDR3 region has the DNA TGTGCCAGCAATTCAGAAATAGCCAAAAACATTCAGTACTTC. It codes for CASNSEIAKNIQYF.

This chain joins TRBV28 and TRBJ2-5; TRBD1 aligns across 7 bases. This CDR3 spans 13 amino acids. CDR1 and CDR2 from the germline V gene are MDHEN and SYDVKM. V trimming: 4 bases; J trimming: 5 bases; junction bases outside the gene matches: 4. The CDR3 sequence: CASSYRGGETQYF. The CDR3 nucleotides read TGTGCCAGCAGTTACAGGGGTGGCGAGACCCAGTACTTC.

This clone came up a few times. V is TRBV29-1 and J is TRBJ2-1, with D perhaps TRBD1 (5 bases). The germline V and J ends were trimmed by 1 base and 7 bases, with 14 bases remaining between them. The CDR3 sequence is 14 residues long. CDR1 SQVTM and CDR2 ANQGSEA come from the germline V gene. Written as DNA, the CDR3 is TGCAGCGTTGAAGTAGACAGTCATACGAATGAGCAGTTCTTC. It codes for CSVEVDSHTNEQFF.

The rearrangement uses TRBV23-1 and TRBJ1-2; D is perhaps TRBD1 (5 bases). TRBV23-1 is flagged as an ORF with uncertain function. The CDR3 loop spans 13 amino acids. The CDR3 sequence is CVVLGRTIYGYTF. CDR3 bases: TGCGTCGTACTGGGACGGACCATCTATGGCTACACCTTC.

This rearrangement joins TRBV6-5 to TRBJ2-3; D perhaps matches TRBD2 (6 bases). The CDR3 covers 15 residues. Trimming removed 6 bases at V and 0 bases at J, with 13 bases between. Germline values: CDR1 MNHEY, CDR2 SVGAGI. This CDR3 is CASSYGGSSTDTQYF. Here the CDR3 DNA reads TGTGCCAGCAGCTACGGGGGTTCAAGCACAGATACGCAGTATTTT.

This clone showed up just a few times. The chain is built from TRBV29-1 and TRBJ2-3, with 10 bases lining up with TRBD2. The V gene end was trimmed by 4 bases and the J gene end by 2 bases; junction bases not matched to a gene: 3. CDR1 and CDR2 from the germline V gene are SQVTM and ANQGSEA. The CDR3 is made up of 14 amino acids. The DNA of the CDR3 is TGCAGCGTTGGGACTAGCGGCTACACAGATACGCAGTATTTT. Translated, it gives CSVGTSGYTDTQYF.

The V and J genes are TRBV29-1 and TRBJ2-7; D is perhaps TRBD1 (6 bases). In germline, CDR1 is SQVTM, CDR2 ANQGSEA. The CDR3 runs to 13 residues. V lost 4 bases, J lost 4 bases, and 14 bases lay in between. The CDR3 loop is CSVVGPTGYEQYF. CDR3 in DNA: TGCAGCGTTGTGGGACCCACAGGGTACGAGCAGTACTTC.

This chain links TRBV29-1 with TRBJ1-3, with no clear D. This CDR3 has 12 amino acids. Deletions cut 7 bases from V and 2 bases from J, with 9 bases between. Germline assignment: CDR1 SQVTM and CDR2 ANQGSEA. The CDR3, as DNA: TGCAGCGCCAGGATTACTGGAAACACCATATATTTT. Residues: CSARITGNTIYF.

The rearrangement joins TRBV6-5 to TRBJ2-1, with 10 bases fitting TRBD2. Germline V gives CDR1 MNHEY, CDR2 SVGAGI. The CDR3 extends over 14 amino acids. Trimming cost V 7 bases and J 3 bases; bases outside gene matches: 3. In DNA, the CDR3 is TGTGCCAGCACCTGGACTAGCGGCTACAATGAGCAGTTCTTC. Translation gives CASTWTSGYNEQFF.

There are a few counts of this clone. CDR3 amino acids: CASSRRDRGGETQYF. As DNA, the CDR3 is TGTGCCAGCAGTCGCCGGGACAGAGGGGGGGAGACCCAGTACTTC. The J gene is TRBJ2-5, the V gene TRBV11-2, with a possible D match to TRBD1 (7 bases). CDR1 is SGHAT, CDR2 FQNNGV, per germline. Trimming removed 6 bases from V and 5 bases from J, with 19 bases in between. The CDR3 consists of 15 residues.

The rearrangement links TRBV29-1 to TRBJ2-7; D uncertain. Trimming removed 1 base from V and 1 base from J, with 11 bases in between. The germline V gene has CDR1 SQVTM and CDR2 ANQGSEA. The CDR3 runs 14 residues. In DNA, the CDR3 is TGCAGCGTTGAAGGGGTAGCCGAATCCTACGAGCAGTACTTC. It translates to CSVEGVAESYEQYF.

The CDR3 DNA reads TGCAGCGCCCTTTCCTATGAGCAGTTCTTC. Translating it yields CSALSYEQFF. This chain uses TRBV29-1 with TRBJ2-1; D remains unclear. Germline CDR1 is SQVTM and CDR2 is ANQGSEA. The ends were cut back, 7 bases at V and 8 bases at J, with 9 bases in the middle. The CDR3 runs 10 residues.

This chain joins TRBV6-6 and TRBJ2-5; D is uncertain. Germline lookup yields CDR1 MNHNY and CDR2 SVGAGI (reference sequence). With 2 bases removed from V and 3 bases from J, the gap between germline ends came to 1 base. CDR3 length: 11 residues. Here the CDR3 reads CASSYEETQYF. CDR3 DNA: TGTGCCAGCAGTTACGAAGAGACCCAGTACTTC.

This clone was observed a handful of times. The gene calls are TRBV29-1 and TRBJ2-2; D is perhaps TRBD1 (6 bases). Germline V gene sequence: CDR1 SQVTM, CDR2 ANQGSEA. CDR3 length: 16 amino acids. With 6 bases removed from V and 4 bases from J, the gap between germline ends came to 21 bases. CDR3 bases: TGCAGCGTCCCGAGTGTGTCCAGGGGAAGCACCGGGGAGCTGTTTTTT. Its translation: CSVPSVSRGSTGELFF.

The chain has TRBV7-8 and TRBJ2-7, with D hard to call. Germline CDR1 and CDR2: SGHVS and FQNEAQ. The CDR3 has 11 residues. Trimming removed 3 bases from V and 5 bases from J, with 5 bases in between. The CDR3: CASSFDNEQYF. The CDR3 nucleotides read TGTGCCAGCAGCTTTGACAACGAGCAGTACTTC.

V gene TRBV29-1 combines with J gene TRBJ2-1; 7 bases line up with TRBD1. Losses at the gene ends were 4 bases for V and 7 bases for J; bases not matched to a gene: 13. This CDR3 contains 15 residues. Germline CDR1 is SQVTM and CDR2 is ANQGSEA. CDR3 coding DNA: TGCAGCGTTGTACCAGGGGGTGTGGGGTCGAATGAGCAGTTCTTC. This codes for CSVVPGGVGSNEQFF.

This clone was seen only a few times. As DNA, the CDR3 is TGCAGCGTTGACGTCCTAGAAGACAGGGAGAACACTGAAGCTTTCTTT. Translating it yields CSVDVLEDRENTEAFF. The rearrangement uses TRBV29-1 and TRBJ1-1; 7 bases agree with TRBD1. This CDR3 is 16 amino acids long. After removal of 3 bases from V and 1 base from J, the junction contained 11 bases not matched to a gene. Germline V gives CDR1 SQVTM, CDR2 ANQGSEA.

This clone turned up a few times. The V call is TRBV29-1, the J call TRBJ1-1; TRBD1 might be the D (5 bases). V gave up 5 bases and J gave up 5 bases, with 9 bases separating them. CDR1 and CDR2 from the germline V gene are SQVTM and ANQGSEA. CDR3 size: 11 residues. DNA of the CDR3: TGCAGCGTTCCCCAGGGAACTGAAGCTTTCTTT. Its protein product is CSVPQGTEAFF. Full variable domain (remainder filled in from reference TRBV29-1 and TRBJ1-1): SAVISQKPSRDICQRGTSLTIQCQVDSQVTMMFWYRQQPGQSLTLIATANQGSEATYESGFVIDKFPISRPNLTFSTLTVSNMSPEDSSIYLCSVPQGTEAFFGQGTRLTVV.

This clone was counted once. CDR3: CASSRTGTSVYEQYF. The CDR3, as DNA: TGTGCCAGCAGCAGGACCGGGACTAGTGTCTACGAGCAGTACTTC. The chain joins TRBV14 to TRBJ2-7, with 8 bases lining up with TRBD2. V shed 5 bases and J 3 bases; nucleotides not matched to a gene: 9. Per germline, CDR1 SGHDN and CDR2 FVKESK. CDR3 length equals 15 residues.

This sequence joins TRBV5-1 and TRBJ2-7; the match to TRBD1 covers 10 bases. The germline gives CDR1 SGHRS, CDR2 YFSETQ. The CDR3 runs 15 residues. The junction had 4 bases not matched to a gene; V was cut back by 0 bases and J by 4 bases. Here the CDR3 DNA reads TGCGCCAGCAGCTTGGAGGACAGGGGGTCTTACGAGCAGTACTTC. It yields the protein CASSLEDRGSYEQYF.

The CDR3 loop is CASSFRGEYDTEAFF. The CDR3 DNA is TGCGCCAGCAGCTTCAGGGGCGAGTACGACACTGAAGCTTTCTTT. The chain links TRBV5-1 to TRBJ1-1; possible D gene TRBD1, 6 bases. The length of the CDR3 is 15 residues. V was cut by 2 bases and J by 3 bases, with 14 bases left in between. Germline V CDR1 and CDR2: SGHRS, YFSETQ.